Listed below are T cell receptor beta chains from one sample, sequenced in a study of blood T cell repertoires in COVID-19. Here immunoSEQ multiplex PCR was the method, and the copy in TCRdb shows in-frame clones only, minus some. The sample shows about 120,000 clones, 90% of them seen only once. The sequenced sample consisted of peripheral blood. The source of these receptors is a woman aged 55-70 years with COVID-19, enrolled during active disease. The CDR3 runs from the conserved cysteine through the conserved F or W. D genes are given only for firm matches. Expanded clones get a size class; other rows say once, few or many, or leave the size out.

d_call	j_call	clone_size	v_call	cdr3_aa	cdr3_nt
NA	TRBJ2-7	NA	TRBV5-8	CASSFQGTGEQYF	TGTGCCAGCAGCTTCCAGGGGACGGGTGAGCAGTACTTC
TRBD2	TRBJ2-5	NA	TRBV7-2	CASARGVQETQYF	TGTGCCAGCGCACGGGGGGTCCAAGAGACCCAGTACTTC
TRBD2	TRBJ2-3	NA	TRBV11-3	CASSLRSSGSTDTQYF	TGTGCCAGCAGCTTAAGGTCTAGCGGGAGCACAGATACGCAGTATTTT
NA	TRBJ1-3	NA	TRBV28	CASSLGGRSSSGNTIYF	TGTGCCAGCAGTTTAGGAGGCAGATCGAGCTCTGGAAACACCATATATTTT
NA	TRBJ1-6	NA	TRBV6-5	CASTNGGKSNSPLHF	TGTGCCAGCACCAATGGGGGGAAAAGTAATTCACCCCTCCACTTT
TRBD1	TRBJ1-1	NA	TRBV4-2	CASRASRGPTEAFF	TGTGCCAGCAGGGCGTCGAGGGGGCCCACTGAAGCTTTCTTT
NA	TRBJ1-6	once	TRBV27	CASSLLAGEVWSPLHF	TGTGCCAGCAGTTTATTGGCCGGGGAGGTGTGGTCACCCCTCCACTTT
TRBD1	TRBJ2-7	NA	TRBV3-1/TRBV3-2	CASSHRTGTEQYF	TGTGCCAGCAGCCACCGGACAGGAACCGAGCAGTACTTC
NA	TRBJ2-2	NA	TRBV5-1	CASSLFAGELFF	TGCGCCAGCAGCTTGTTCGCCGGGGAGCTGTTTTTT
TRBD1	TRBJ1-5	NA	TRBV27	CASTPRTGPNQPQHF	TGTGCCAGCACCCCCCGGACAGGGCCAAATCAGCCCCAGCATTTT
TRBD1	TRBJ1-5	NA	TRBV7-2	CASSWTGTQPQHF	TGTGCCAGCAGCTGGACAGGGACCCAGCCCCAGCATTTT
NA	TRBJ2-3	NA	TRBV27	CASTGNTDTQYF	TGTGCCAGCACAGGAAACACAGATACGCAGTATTTT
NA	TRBJ1-1	NA	TRBV5-1	CASSLGGPSTEAFF	TGCGCCAGCAGCTTGGGAGGGCCCAGCACTGAAGCTTTCTTT
NA	TRBJ2-2	NA	TRBV10-3	CAINSGTSNTGELFF	TGTGCCATCAATTCCGGGACTTCAAACACCGGGGAGCTGTTTTTT
TRBD1	TRBJ2-1	NA	TRBV9	CASSTGGGDYNEQFF	TGTGCCAGCAGCACAGGGGGCGGAGACTACAATGAGCAGTTCTTC